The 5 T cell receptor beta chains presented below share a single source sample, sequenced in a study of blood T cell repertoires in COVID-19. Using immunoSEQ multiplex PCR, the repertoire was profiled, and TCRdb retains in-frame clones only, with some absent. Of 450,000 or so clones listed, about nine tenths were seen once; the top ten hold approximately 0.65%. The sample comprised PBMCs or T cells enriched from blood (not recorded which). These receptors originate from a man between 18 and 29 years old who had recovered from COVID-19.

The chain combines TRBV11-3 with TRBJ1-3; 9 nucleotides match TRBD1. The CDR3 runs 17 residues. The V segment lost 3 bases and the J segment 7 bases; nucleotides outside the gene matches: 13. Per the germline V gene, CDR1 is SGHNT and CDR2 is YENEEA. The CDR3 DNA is TGTGCCAGCAGCTTGGATACCGGGACAGGGCGGAGGAACACCATATATTTT. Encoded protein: CASSLDTGTGRRNTIYF.

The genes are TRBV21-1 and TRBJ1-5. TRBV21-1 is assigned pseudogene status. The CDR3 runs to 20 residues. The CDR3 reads CASSKPIRDGGVYSNQPQHF. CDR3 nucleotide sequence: TGTGCCAGCAGCAAACCCATCCGGGACGGCGGGGTTTATAGCAATCAGCCCCAGCATTTT.

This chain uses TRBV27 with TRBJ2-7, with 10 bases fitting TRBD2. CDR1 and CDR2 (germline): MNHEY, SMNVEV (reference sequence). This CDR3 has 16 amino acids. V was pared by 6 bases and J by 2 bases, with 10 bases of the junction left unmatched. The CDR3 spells CASSAFLAGEPYEQYF. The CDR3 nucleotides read TGTGCCAGCAGCGCTTTCCTAGCGGGAGAACCCTACGAGCAGTACTTC.

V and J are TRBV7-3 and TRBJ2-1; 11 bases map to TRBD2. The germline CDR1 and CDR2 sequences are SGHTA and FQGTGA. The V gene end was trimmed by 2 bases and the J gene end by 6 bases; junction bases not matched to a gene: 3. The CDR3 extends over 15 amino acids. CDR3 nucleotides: TGTGCCAGCAGCTTACGACTAGCGGGGCTCAATGAGCAGTTCTTC. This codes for CASSLRLAGLNEQFF.

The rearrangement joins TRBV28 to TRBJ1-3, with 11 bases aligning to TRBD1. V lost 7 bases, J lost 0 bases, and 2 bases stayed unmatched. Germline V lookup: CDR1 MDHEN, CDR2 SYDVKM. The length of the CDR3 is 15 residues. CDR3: CASTGTGGSGNTIYF. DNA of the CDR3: TGTGCCAGCACCGGGACAGGGGGCTCTGGAAACACCATATATTTT. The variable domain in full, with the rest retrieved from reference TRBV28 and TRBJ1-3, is DVKVTQSSRYLVKRTGEKVFLECVQDMDHENMFWYRQDPGLGLRLIYFSYDVKMKEKGDIPEGYSVSREKKERFSLILESASTNQTSMYLCASTGTGGSGNTIYFGEGSWLTVV.